This TCR beta chain was captured in a study of a mutant IDH1 vaccine in newly diagnosed glioma. Looking at the study overall: Patients got their first vaccination 4-6 weeks after radiotherapy alone, or with temozolomide cycles. It was radiotherapy, temozolomide, or both that patients received previously, with most receiving both.

A note on this clone: Its antigen is unknown.

The sample's time point: week 5, during vaccination. Every single dose of the vaccine, 300 ug of mutant IDH1 20-mer peptide, came with topical imiquimod. Clones were read by immunoSEQ multiplex PCR, and TCRdb kept only the in-frame ones, dropping some. This sample has more than 55,000 clones; approximately 79% occur once, and the top ten carry 3% to 3.5%. This CDR3 spans 13 amino acids. The germline V gene encodes CDR1 KGHSH and CDR2 LQKENI. Trimming pared 6 bases from V and 1 base from J, leaving 7 bases between. This clonotype was sampled from a woman aged 18 to 35 with glioma. Some clones in this sample may be carry-over from other donors' samples. This specimen consisted of PBMCs, obtained from a glioma patient whose treatment included an IDH1 peptide vaccine. This chain links TRBV18 with TRBJ1-5, with D perhaps TRBD1 (5 bases). The CDR3 is CASSRDSNQPQHF. The DNA for the CDR3 is TGTGCCAGCTCCCGGGACAGCAATCAGCCCCAGCATTTT.